Each of the 16 T cell receptor beta chains below was sequenced from the same sample in a study of T cell repertoires in ileal Crohn's disease (dated by TCRdb to the late 2010s). The method was the immunoSEQ multiplex PCR assay. TCRdb stores this immuneACCESS table with in-frame sequences only. Part of the clones is absent; in the studies checked, under half of the shortfall reflects unresolved V genes, and no reason is known for the rest. This sample comprises some 12,000 clones, around 76% of them detected only once. More than 4% of the sample goes to the ten largest clones. Material: ileal tissue. These receptor sequences come from an adult with Crohn's disease.

This clone is labeled large. The chain links TRBV7-3 to TRBJ2-5; 8 bases match TRBD1. CDR3 length equals 15 residues. The germline V gene has CDR1 SGHTA and CDR2 FQGTGA. V lost 5 bases, J lost 2 bases, and 7 bases stayed unmatched. In DNA form, the CDR3 reads TGTGCCAGCAGCCTGGGGGACAGGCCACAAGAGACCCAGTACTTC. It yields the protein CASSLGDRPQETQYF.

This clone occurred a few times. This chain uses TRBV6-6 with TRBJ2-2, with TRBD1 matching 8 bases. The CDR3 covers 15 residues. Germline CDR1 is MNHNY and CDR2 is SVGAGI (reference sequence). After removal of 5 bases from V and 2 bases from J, the junction contained 4 bases not matched to a gene. DNA of the CDR3: TGTGCCAGCAGTAGACAGGGGCGTAACACCGGGGAGCTGTTTTTT. It translates to CASSRQGRNTGELFF.

This chain links TRBV29-1 with TRBJ1-1; TRBD1 might be the D (5 bases). The V gene's germline CDR1 is SQVTM and CDR2 ANQGSEA. Deletions cut 5 bases from V and 5 bases from J, with 18 bases between. The CDR3 has 14 amino acids. Here the CDR3 reads CSVLTSGRGTEAFF. The CDR3 nucleotides read TGCAGCGTTTTGACATCCGGGCGGGGGACTGAAGCTTTCTTT.

V and J are TRBV6-4 and TRBJ2-3; 10 bases agree with TRBD1. The germline V gene encodes CDR1 MRHNA and CDR2 SNTAGT. With 3 bases clipped from V and 4 bases from J, the junction kept 1 base outside the gene matches. The CDR3 is made up of 14 amino acids. CDR3 residues: CASSEGTGADTQYF. The CDR3 nucleotides read TGTGCCAGCAGTGAGGGGACAGGGGCAGATACGCAGTATTTT.

This clone appeared a single time. This chain links TRBV5-1 with TRBJ2-2; D possibly corresponds to TRBD2 (6 bases). In germline, CDR1 is SGHRS, CDR2 YFSETQ. The CDR3 has 17 amino acids. The germline V and J ends were trimmed by 4 bases and 5 bases, with 21 bases remaining between them. CDR3 in DNA: TGCGCCAGCAGCCCCCTTAGGAGGGCGGATTTAACCGGGGAGCTGTTTTTT. Residues: CASSPLRRADLTGELFF.

The chain recombines TRBV4-1 with TRBJ2-1; no firm D call. V lost 1 base and J 1 base, leaving 11 bases between the germline ends. This CDR3 contains 16 residues. Germline V gives CDR1 MGHRA, CDR2 YSYEKL. The CDR3 region is CASSQGSSPSYNEQFF. The CDR3 nucleotides read TGCGCCAGCAGCCAAGGGTCGAGTCCGTCCTACAATGAGCAGTTCTTC.

This chain uses TRBV19 with TRBJ2-5, with 8 nucleotides matching TRBD2. The V segment lost 10 bases and the J segment 5 bases; nucleotides outside the gene matches: 9. Germline values: CDR1 LNHDA, CDR2 SQIVND (reference sequence). CDR3 length equals 13 residues. DNA for the CDR3: TGTGCCACCGGGACTAGAGTCGTGGAGACCCAGTACTTC. Translated: CATGTRVVETQYF.

This rearrangement joins TRBV27 to TRBJ2-7; 10 bases match TRBD1. Germline-derived CDR1 and CDR2 are MNHEY and SMNVEV (reference sequence). The CDR3 extends over 15 amino acids. The ends lost 0 bases at V and 6 bases at J; junction bases unmatched: 5. CDR3 region: CASSLSGTGVSEQYF. The CDR3 bases are TGTGCCAGCAGTTTATCCGGGACAGGGGTTTCCGAGCAGTACTTC.

This chain joins TRBV4-3 and TRBJ1-1; D perhaps matches TRBD1 (5 bases). The V and J ends lost 4 bases and 0 bases respectively, with 15 bases between them. Germline CDR1 and CDR2: LGHNA and YSLEER. The CDR3 contains 16 residues. The CDR3 spells CASSPSDRGMNTEAFF. DNA of the CDR3: TGCGCCAGCAGCCCCTCAGATAGGGGAATGAACACTGAAGCTTTCTTT.

This chain links TRBV2 with TRBJ1-2, with D hard to call. This CDR3 spans 12 amino acids. Trimming shortened V by 6 bases and J by 8 bases, and 13 bases separated the two germline ends. CDR1 and CDR2 from the germline V gene are SNHLY and FYNNEI. Here the CDR3 DNA reads TGTGCCAGCAGCCCGGGAGTTGGGGGCTACACCTTC. The encoded protein is CASSPGVGGYTF.

The gene calls are TRBV5-4 and TRBJ2-7, with D possibly being TRBD2 (6 bases). Germline CDR1 is SGHNT and CDR2 is YYREEE (reference sequence). There are 15 residues in the CDR3. V was trimmed by 1 base and J by 1 base, leaving 12 bases between them. The CDR3 reads CASSLRDGRSYEQYF. The DNA for the CDR3 is TGTGCCAGCAGCTTGCGGGACGGGAGATCCTACGAGCAGTACTTC. Full variable domain (missing parts from reference TRBV5-4 and TRBJ2-7): ETGVTQSPTHLIKTRGQQVTLRCSSQSGHNTVSWYQQALGQGPQFIFQYYREEENGRGNFPPRFSGLQFPNYSSELNVNALELDDSALYLCASSLRDGRSYEQYFGPGTRLTVT.

This sequence joins TRBV7-9 and TRBJ2-5, with D perhaps TRBD1 (6 bases). Germline loops: CDR1 SEHNR, CDR2 FQNEAQ (reference sequence). The CDR3 totals 13 residues. V shed 3 bases and J shed 3 bases, with 8 bases lying between them. The DNA for the CDR3 is TGTGCCAGCAGCTTTTGGACAGAAGAGACCCAGTACTTC. This encodes CASSFWTEETQYF.

This chain links TRBV7-7 with TRBJ2-1; 8 nucleotides agree with TRBD2. Germline CDR1 SSHAT, CDR2 FNYEAQ (reference sequence). The CDR3 has 15 residues. J gave up 7 bases and V 1 base, and 6 bases lay outside the gene matches. The CDR3 sequence is CASSLGSGGLNEQFF. Here the CDR3 DNA reads TGTGCCAGCAGCTTAGGCAGCGGGGGCTTGAATGAGCAGTTCTTC. The whole variable domain, filled in from reference TRBV7-7 and TRBJ2-1, reads GAGVSQSPRYKVTKRGQDVTLRCDPISSHATLYWYQQALGQGPEFLTYFNYEAQPDKSGLPSDRFSAERPEGSISTLTIQRTEQRDSAMYRCASSLGSGGLNEQFFGPGTRLTVL.

This clone was counted a few times. The sample holds other DNA sequences that translate to the same CDR3. V and J are TRBV6-5 and TRBJ2-7; D might be TRBD1 (8 bases). Trimming cost V 8 bases and J 6 bases, with 14 bases left between them. The CDR3 is made up of 12 amino acids. Germline CDR1 MNHEY, CDR2 SVGAGI. The CDR3 nucleotides are TGTGCCAGCGGACAGGGAGGGTCCGAGCAGTACTTC. Translation: CASGQGGSEQYF.

V usage is TRBV6-5 and J usage is TRBJ1-2, with 7 bases fitting TRBD1. Germline lookup yields CDR1 MNHEY and CDR2 SVGAGI. The CDR3 covers 15 residues. Trimming removed 5 bases from V and 3 bases from J; junction bases left unmatched: 9. The CDR3 loop is CASSRVGTGDYGYTF. The CDR3 coding sequence is TGTGCCAGCAGTCGGGTGGGCACAGGGGACTATGGCTACACCTTC.

This clone was detected only once. The gene calls are TRBV19 and TRBJ2-7, with D maybe TRBD2 (7 bases). The length of the CDR3 is 15 residues. Germline V gene lookup returns CDR1 LNHDA and CDR2 SQIVND (reference sequence). Trimming pared 4 bases from V and 5 bases from J, leaving 18 bases between. Here the CDR3 DNA reads TGTGCCAGTAGTACGGGGGGACACGTATCCAACGAGCAGTACTTC. Translating it yields CASSTGGHVSNEQYF.